What follows are 22 T cell receptor beta chains derived from one specimen sequenced in a study of blood T cell repertoires in COVID-19. TCRdb's copy holds only in-frame clones and misses some; the assay was immunoSEQ multiplex PCR. The sample shows around 130,000 clones, 80% to 85% of them seen only once. Sample: peripheral blood. The receptors here all came from a woman younger than 45 who had recovered from COVID-19.

This clone was counted once. The chain has TRBV11-2 and TRBJ2-1, with D perhaps TRBD1 (6 bases). This CDR3 is 17 amino acids long. The germline gives CDR1 SGHAT, CDR2 FQNNGV. V was cut by 2 bases and J by 0 bases, with 14 bases left in between. CDR3 in amino acids: CASSLNRAFSSYNEQFF. The CDR3 nucleotides are TGTGCCAGCAGCTTAAACAGGGCCTTTAGCTCCTACAATGAGCAGTTCTTC.

V is TRBV5-6 and J is TRBJ2-7; 8 bases agree with TRBD1. V was pared by 3 bases and J by 2 bases, with 10 bases of the junction left unmatched. Per germline, CDR1 SGHDT and CDR2 YYEEEE. CDR3 length equals 16 residues. Here the CDR3 DNA reads TGTGCCAGCAGCTCCACCGGACAGGGTCGGACCTACGAGCAGTACTTC. Its protein is CASSSTGQGRTYEQYF.

This clone turned up a few times. The chain has TRBV2 and TRBJ2-7; D might be TRBD2 (5 bases). Germline V gene sequence: CDR1 SNHLY, CDR2 FYNNEI. The ends were cut back, 7 bases at V and 2 bases at J, with 9 bases in the middle. The CDR3 is made up of 12 amino acids. The DNA for the CDR3 is TGTGCCAGCACTAAGGGAGCCTACGAGCAGTACTTC. Translation: CASTKGAYEQYF.

Only a few counts were recorded for this clone. The rearrangement uses TRBV5-1 and TRBJ2-1, with D uncertain. The CDR3 sequence is 16 residues long. CDR1 and CDR2 from the germline V gene are SGHRS and YFSETQ. Trimming pared 2 bases from V and 0 bases from J, leaving 12 bases between. DNA for the CDR3: TGCGCCAGCAGCTTTCAGGTATTGAGCTCCTACAATGAGCAGTTCTTC. The encoded protein is CASSFQVLSSYNEQFF.

In its sample, this clone was seen a few times. V and J are TRBV5-6 and TRBJ2-7, with 10 bases aligning to TRBD1. Germline loops: CDR1 SGHDT, CDR2 YYEEEE. The junction had 10 bases not matched to a gene; V was cut back by 5 bases and J by 8 bases. CDR3 length: 14 amino acids. The DNA for the CDR3 is TGTGCCAGCAGTCCTATTCCGGGACAGGGGAAGCAGTACTTC. This translates into CASSPIPGQGKQYF.

This chain's CDR3 is CASSSRGSGNTIYF. The CDR3 bases are TGTGCCAGCAGCTCCAGGGGTTCAGGAAACACCATATATTTT. The V call is TRBV7-9, the J call TRBJ1-3; maybe TRBD1 (6 bases). Germline V gene data show CDR1 as SEHNR and CDR2 as FQNEAQ (reference sequence). The CDR3 contains 14 residues. V was cut by 4 bases and J by 4 bases, with 11 bases left in between.

The chain employs TRBV14 and TRBJ2-2, with a possible D match to TRBD2 (6 bases). CDR1 is SGHDN, CDR2 FVKESK, per germline. V shed 4 bases and J shed 6 bases, with 18 bases lying between them. CDR3 length: 16 amino acids. The CDR3 sequence is CASSPQTRWIPGELFF. The CDR3 region has the DNA TGTGCCAGCAGCCCCCAGACTAGATGGATCCCCGGGGAGCTGTTTTTT.

The chain uses TRBV18 and TRBJ1-1, with 7 bases lining up with TRBD1. Trimming at V came to 3 bases and at J to 2 bases, leaving 12 bases not matched to a gene. In germline, CDR1 is KGHSH, CDR2 LQKENI. There are 17 residues in the CDR3. DNA of the CDR3: TGTGCCAGCTCACCTTCGATGCAGGGGGTAACTAACACTGAAGCTTTCTTT. Its protein is CASSPSMQGVTNTEAFF.

The rearrangement links TRBV25-1 to TRBJ1-4, with a weak D call TRBD1 (5 bases). Germline V gene data show CDR1 as MGHDK and CDR2 as SYGVNS. The CDR3 totals 14 residues. Trimming took 8 bases from V and 5 from J, leaving 15 bases between them. The CDR3 spells CASQMGQTNEKLFF. CDR3 nucleotides: TGTGCCAGCCAGATGGGGCAGACAAATGAAAAACTGTTTTTT.

V usage is TRBV11-2 and J usage is TRBJ1-1, with 10 bases aligning to TRBD1. V lost 6 bases to trimming and J lost 5 bases; unmatched junction nucleotides: 9. This CDR3 spans 15 amino acids. The germline gives CDR1 SGHAT, CDR2 FQNNGV. This CDR3 reads CASRDPGTGVTEAFF. CDR3 in DNA: TGTGCCAGCAGAGACCCGGGGACAGGGGTTACTGAAGCTTTCTTT. Full variable domain (remainder filled in from reference TRBV11-2 and TRBJ1-1): EAGVAQSPRYKIIEKRQSVAFWCNPISGHATLYWYQQILGQGPKLLIQFQNNGVVDDSQLPKDRFSAERLKGVDSTLKIQPAKLEDSAVYLCASRDPGTGVTEAFFGQGTRLTVV.

This clone appeared a single time. The chain has TRBV9 and TRBJ1-5; D may be TRBD1 (5 bases). Trimming stripped 3 bases from V and 0 bases from J, with 10 bases between. Germline values: CDR1 SGDLS, CDR2 YYNGEE. The CDR3 loop spans 15 amino acids. The CDR3 spells CASSATGYSNQPQHF. As DNA, the CDR3 is TGTGCCAGCAGCGCAACAGGTTATAGCAATCAGCCCCAGCATTTT.

V gene TRBV3-1 (or the pseudogene TRBV3-2) combines with J gene TRBJ2-5, with 9 bases fitting TRBD2. The germline V gene has CDR1 LGHDT and CDR2 YNNKEL (reference sequence). CDR3 length: 17 residues. J gave up 5 bases and V 1 base, and 11 bases lay outside the gene matches. Here the CDR3 reads CASSQGGLATGWETQYF. In DNA form, the CDR3 reads TGTGCCAGCAGCCAAGGGGGACTAGCAACGGGGTGGGAGACCCAGTACTTC.

The gene calls are TRBV9 and TRBJ1-6; possibly TRBD1 for D (5 bases). Trimming removed 6 bases at V and 8 bases at J, with 15 bases between. CDR3 size: 14 residues. The germline V gene encodes CDR1 SGDLS and CDR2 YYNGEE. In DNA form, the CDR3 reads TGTGCCAGCACGAAGGGGATGGATTATTCACCCCTCCACTTT. Protein sequence: CASTKGMDYSPLHF.

The chain links TRBV2 to TRBJ1-1, with TRBD1 identical over 12 bases. The CDR3 consists of 14 residues. The germline gives CDR1 SNHLY, CDR2 FYNNEI. J was trimmed by 4 bases and V by 7 bases; bases with no gene match: 4. CDR3 nucleotides: TGTGCCAGCATTACGGGACAGGGGGCCACTGAAGCTTTCTTT. This codes for CASITGQGATEAFF.

This clone was observed a single time. The genes are TRBV5-6 and TRBJ1-6; D perhaps matches TRBD1 (5 bases). The CDR3 is 18 residues long. Deletions cut 5 bases from V and 7 bases from J, with 25 bases between. The germline V gene encodes CDR1 SGHDT and CDR2 YYEEEE. CDR3 bases: TGTGCCAGCAGACCAGCCGGATCTAAAGGGGATCAAAATTCACCCCTCCACTTT. The encoded protein is CASRPAGSKGDQNSPLHF.

The chain combines TRBV5-1 with TRBJ1-2; perhaps TRBD1 as D (5 bases). CDR3 size: 17 residues. V was cut by 0 bases and J by 0 bases, with 15 bases left in between. Germline V gene sequence: CDR1 SGHRS, CDR2 YFSETQ. CDR3 DNA sequence: TGCGCCAGCAGCTTGGATCCCGGAGGGGCGGCTAACTATGGCTACACCTTC. Its translation: CASSLDPGGAANYGYTF.

This chain connects TRBV3-1 (or the pseudogene TRBV3-2) to TRBJ2-1; D remains unclear. Trimming stripped 2 bases from V and 1 base from J, with 9 bases between. The germline V gene has CDR1 LGHDT and CDR2 YNNKEL (reference sequence). The CDR3 is 15 amino acids. DNA for the CDR3: TGTGCCAGCAGCCAAACGGTTAGTTCCTACAATGAGCAGTTCTTC. Its translation: CASSQTVSSYNEQFF.

The rearrangement joins TRBV9 to TRBJ2-1, with 8 bases identical to TRBD1. J gave up 3 bases and V 1 base, and 6 bases lay outside the gene matches. The CDR3 runs 16 residues. Germline assignment: CDR1 SGDLS and CDR2 YYNGEE. The CDR3 DNA sequence: TGTGCCAGCAGCGTAAAGACAGGGGATAACTACAATGAGCAGTTCTTC. This translates into CASSVKTGDNYNEQFF. Supplemented by reference TRBV9 and TRBJ2-1, the full variable domain reads DSGVTQTPKHLITATGQRVTLRCSPRSGDLSVYWYQQSLDQGLQFLIQYYNGEERAKGNILERFSAQQFPDLHSELNLSSLELGDSALYFCASSVKTGDNYNEQFFGPGTRLTVL.

The chain's CDR3 is CASNSPLDRGGGQPQHF. The CDR3 region has the DNA TGTGCCAGTAATTCTCCCCTGGACAGGGGGGGTGGTCAGCCCCAGCATTTT. The chain recombines TRBV19 with TRBJ1-5, with 10 bases lining up with TRBD1. This CDR3 has 17 amino acids. The J segment lost 6 bases and the V segment lost 7 bases, leaving 15 bases of the junction unmatched. Germline CDR1 reads LNHDA; CDR2 reads SQIVND (reference sequence).

The chain uses TRBV2 and TRBJ1-5; D is ambiguous. This CDR3 region has 14 residues. From germline, CDR1 is SNHLY and CDR2 FYNNEI. Trimming stripped 8 bases from V and 0 bases from J, with 11 bases between. The DNA of the CDR3 is TGTGCCAGCCGGAGAGAGGTTAGCAATCAGCCCCAGCATTTT. Its protein product is CASRREVSNQPQHF.

V and J are TRBV5-6 and TRBJ2-2, with D uncertain. CDR3 length: 18 residues. Germline V gene data show CDR1 as SGHDT and CDR2 as YYEEEE. The germline V and J ends were trimmed by 0 bases and 3 bases, with 18 bases remaining between them. The CDR3 coding sequence is TGTGCCAGCAGCTTGGTGGCCCTCGTTGATGGTGACACCGGGGAGCTGTTTTTT. Residues: CASSLVALVDGDTGELFF.

On this clone itself: Other nucleotide sequences from this sample produce the same CDR3. This chain connects TRBV19 to TRBJ2-2, with unresolved D. Germline assignment: CDR1 LNHDA and CDR2 SQIVND (reference sequence). This CDR3 is 12 amino acids long. V lost 7 bases, J lost 1 base, and 4 bases lay in between. Written as DNA, the CDR3 is TGTGCCAGTAATCTGAACACCGGGGAGCTGTTTTTT. This encodes CASNLNTGELFF.